This entry describes one T cell receptor (beta chain). Its cognate antigen is unknown. This record comes from a study of cytomegalovirus exposure and HLA in healthy donors. Points from the study as a whole: The authors listed 164 TCR beta chains as cytomegalovirus-associated.

TCRdb's table, derived via immunoSEQ multiplex PCR, lists solely in-frame clones and lacks some. This table holds approximately 170,000 clones, 85% found once. Trimming removed 0 bases at V and 2 bases at J, with 6 bases between. The CDR3 extends over 14 amino acids. CDR1 and CDR2 from the germline V gene are SGHNT and YYREEE (reference sequence). The sample comprised PBMCs. The J gene is TRBJ2-1, the V gene TRBV5-4; D gene unclear. This receptor was taken from a man aged 18 to 29 in good health and CMV-seropositive. This CDR3 is CASSLESAYNEQFF. The CDR3, as DNA: TGTGCCAGCAGCTTGGAGAGTGCCTACAATGAGCAGTTCTTC.